The clone carrying this TCR beta chain has at least ten counts. The sample is drawn from a study of T-cell memory formation after mild COVID-19. V trimming: 3 bases; J trimming: 0 bases; junction bases outside the gene matches: 7. CDR1 is LGHNA, CDR2 YNFKEQ, per germline. The CDR3 runs 17 residues. One entry per CDR3 protein results from TCRdb running MiXCR on the 5' RACE reads. The sample has about 90,000 distinct CDR3 sequences; roughly 16% are singletons. The specimen sequenced was PBMCs or a T cell subset sorted from them (not recorded which). The chain links TRBV4-2 to TRBJ1-2; 10 bases align to TRBD1. The receptor comes from a man aged 18 to 29 who had mild COVID-19 (a few samples of this study predate the infection). Cell type and time point are not known. CDR3: CASSQRDRGRANYGYTF. The DNA of the CDR3 is TGTGCCAGCAGCCAGAGGGACAGGGGAAGAGCTAACTATGGCTACACCTTC.